This entry features one T cell receptor (beta chain) sequence. Its antigen remains unidentified. The data were obtained in a study of cytomegalovirus exposure and HLA in healthy donors. Study conclusions and caveats: The authors listed 150 to 200 TCR beta chains as cytomegalovirus-associated. Within a later analysis, the majority of CMV-associated TCR beta chains appeared HLA-restricted.

The CDR3 extends over 15 amino acids. The V and J ends lost 5 bases and 6 bases, in that order; junction bases with no gene match: 10. Per the germline V gene, CDR1 is LNHDA and CDR2 is SQIVND (reference sequence). PCR employed 60 Vbeta and 13 Jbeta primers. Only in-frame clones appear in the TCRdb table, and some are missing; sequencing was by immunoSEQ multiplex PCR. The sample includes around 140,000 clones, roughly 78% seen only once; the top ten take about 3.2%. Every donor was a healthy person donating bone marrow. V and J are TRBV19 and TRBJ2-1, with 7 bases matching TRBD2. The material sequenced was PBMCs. The sequence derives from a man between 18 and 29 years old in good health and CMV-seropositive. CDR3 sequence reads: CASSPKGLAANEQFF. CDR3 sequence (DNA): TGTGCCAGTAGTCCTAAAGGGCTAGCGGCCAATGAGCAGTTCTTC.